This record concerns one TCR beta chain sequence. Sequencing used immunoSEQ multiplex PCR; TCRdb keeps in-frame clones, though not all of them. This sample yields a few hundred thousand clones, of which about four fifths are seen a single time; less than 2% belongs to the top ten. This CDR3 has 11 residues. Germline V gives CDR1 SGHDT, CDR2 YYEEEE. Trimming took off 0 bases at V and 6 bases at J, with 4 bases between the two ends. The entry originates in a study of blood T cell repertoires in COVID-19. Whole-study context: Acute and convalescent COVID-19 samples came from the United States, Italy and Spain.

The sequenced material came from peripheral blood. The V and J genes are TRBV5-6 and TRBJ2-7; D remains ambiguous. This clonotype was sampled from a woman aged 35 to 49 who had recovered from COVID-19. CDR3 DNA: TGTGCCAGCAGCTTGGGGCCCGAGCAGTACTTC. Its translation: CASSLGPEQYF.